This T cell receptor (beta chain) is drawn from a study of monozygotic twins with inflammatory bowel disease (dated by TCRdb to between 2018 and 2020). Broadly, across the study: A total of 28 monozygotic twin pairs were included in the full study, comprising nine German pairs (four IBD-concordant, five IBD-discordant) and 19 IBD-discordant Danish pairs. Within discordant pairs, disease-associated traits were sought mainly by comparing IBD patients with their genetically identical healthy co-twins. Each individual had, on average, about 151 000 unique TCRalpha sequences and 181 000 unique TCRbeta sequences available for analysis. Findings and caveats that apply to the study as a whole: The results gave no support for a single strong signal or clonotype linked to IBD. Background noise and inter-individual variability may have been introduced into the repertoires by the differing immunosuppressive treatments among patients. Measured by the inverse Simpson index, TCRbeta repertoire diversity was lower in IBD patients than in their healthy co-twins. Repertoire similarity did not differ between concordant and discordant twins, which could be due to limited statistical power. IBD patients shared fewer clonotypes with other individuals than healthy twins did, most markedly in patients showing signs of disease activity. Distinction between different T cell subtypes could not be achieved in the analysis.

Library creation used 5' RACE. Preparation of each TCR library used about 3,200 ng of total RNA. For each sample, cDNA synthesis was carried out in eight separate reactions using SMARTScribe reverse transcriptase. During cDNA synthesis, unique molecular identifiers containing a 6-nucleotide sample barcode were introduced by template switching. Amplification of TCRalpha and TCRbeta cDNA involved two nested PCRs of 16 and 9 cycles, and each PCR was followed by bead purification. Before amplification, the cDNA was treated with uracil DNA-glycosylase and purified using the QIAquick PCR purification kit. In the second PCR, Illumina TruSeq-compatible adapters and sample-specific barcodes were added. Library quality and concentration were assessed using TapeStation and Qubit, and about 5 ng of each library was pooled. Sequencing of the pooled libraries was done on an Illumina HiSeq2500 single-index Rapid Run using custom sequencing primers and 2 x 100 bp reads. Concerning the study's data processing: MiGEC version 1.2.6 was used for UMI-based consensus assembly to correct PCR and sequencing errors. MiXCR version 2.1.1 handled V(D)J alignment, clonotype assembly and CDR3 extraction. To normalise gene usage, clonotype sharing and MAIT/NKT TCR abundance, the top 1000, 10 000 and 20 000 clonotypes in each sample were analysed. Diversity was computed as the inverse Simpson index with the vegan R package after downsampling to 27 000 UMIs. Statistical testing used paired Mann-Whitney U tests on the discordant twin pairs and applied Benjamini-Hochberg correction for multiple testing. TCRdb reprocessed the sequencing reads and holds a single record per CDR3 protein sequence, with no DNA. The V and J calls follow TCRdb's processing rather than the paper's. The sample's clone listing holds about 300,000 distinct CDR3 sequences. More than 4.5% of the sample comes from the top ten.

From each donor, a roughly 2.5 ml peripheral blood sample was collected into PAXgene tubes and stored at -80 degrees C. Without any T cell sorting, total RNA was extracted from whole blood using the PAXgene blood miRNA kit on an automated QIAcube. Peripheral blood from monozygotic twin pairs, either concordant or discordant for inflammatory bowel disease, underwent deep TCRalpha and TCRbeta repertoire profiling that used unique molecular barcoding. For every twin pair, smoking habits were documented, and each individual was categorised as a current, former or never smoker. Reading the germline V gene gives CDR1 SGHRS and CDR2 YFSETQ. The CDR3 numbers 15 residues from cysteine through phenylalanine. No nucleotide data were recorded. With respect to this clonotype: Its antigen is unknown.

The TCR originated in a human donor with ulcerative colitis or Crohn's disease, or a healthy co-twin of an affected twin (not recorded which). Here the chain combines TRBV5-1 and TRBJ1-4; the TCRdb call, TRBD1, lacks DNA for checking. What was sequenced was blood. CDR3 loop: CASSGGGATNEKLFF.